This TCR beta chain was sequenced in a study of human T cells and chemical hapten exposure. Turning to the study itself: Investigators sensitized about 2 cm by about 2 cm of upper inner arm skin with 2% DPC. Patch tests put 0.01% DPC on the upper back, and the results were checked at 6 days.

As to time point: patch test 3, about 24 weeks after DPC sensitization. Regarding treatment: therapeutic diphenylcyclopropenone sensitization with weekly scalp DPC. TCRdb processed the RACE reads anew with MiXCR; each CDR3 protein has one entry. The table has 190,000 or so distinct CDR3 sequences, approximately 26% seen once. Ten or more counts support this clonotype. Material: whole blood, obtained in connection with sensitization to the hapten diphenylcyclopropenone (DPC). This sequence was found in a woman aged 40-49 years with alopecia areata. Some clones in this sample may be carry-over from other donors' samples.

The CDR3 loop reads CSARDFQETQYF. The CDR3, as DNA: TGCAGTGCCAGGGACTTCCAAGAGACCCAGTACTTC. The chain joins TRBV20-1 to TRBJ2-5, with a weak D call TRBD2 (6 bases). The CDR3 runs 12 residues. Germline V lookup: CDR1 DFQATT, CDR2 SNEGSKA (reference sequence). V was shortened by 6 bases and J by 1 base, with 9 bases between the two germline ends.